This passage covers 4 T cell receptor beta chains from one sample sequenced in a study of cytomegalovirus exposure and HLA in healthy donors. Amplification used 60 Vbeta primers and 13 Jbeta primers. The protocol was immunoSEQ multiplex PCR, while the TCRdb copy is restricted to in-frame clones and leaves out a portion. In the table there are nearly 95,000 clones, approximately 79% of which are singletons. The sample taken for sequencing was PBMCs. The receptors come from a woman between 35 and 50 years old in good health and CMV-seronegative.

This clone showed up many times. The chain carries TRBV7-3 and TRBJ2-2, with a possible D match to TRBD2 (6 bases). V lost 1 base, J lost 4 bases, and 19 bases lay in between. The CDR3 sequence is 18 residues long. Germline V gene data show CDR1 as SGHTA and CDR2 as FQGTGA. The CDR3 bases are TGTGCCAGCAGCTTAAGTGCGCGGACTACCCCGGGCACCGGGGAGCTGTTTTTT. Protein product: CASSLSARTTPGTGELFF.

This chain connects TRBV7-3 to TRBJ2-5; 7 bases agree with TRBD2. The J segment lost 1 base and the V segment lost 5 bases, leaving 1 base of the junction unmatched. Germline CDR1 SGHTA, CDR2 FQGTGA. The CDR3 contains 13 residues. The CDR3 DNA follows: TGTGCCAGCAGCGGCGGGAGCCAAGAGACCCAGTACTTC. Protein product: CASSGGSQETQYF.

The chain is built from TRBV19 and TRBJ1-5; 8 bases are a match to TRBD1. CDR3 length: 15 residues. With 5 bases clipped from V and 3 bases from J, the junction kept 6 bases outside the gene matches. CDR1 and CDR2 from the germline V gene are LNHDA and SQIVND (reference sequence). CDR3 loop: CASSVQGANNQPQHF. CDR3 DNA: TGTGCCAGTAGTGTTCAGGGGGCCAACAATCAGCCCCAGCATTTT.

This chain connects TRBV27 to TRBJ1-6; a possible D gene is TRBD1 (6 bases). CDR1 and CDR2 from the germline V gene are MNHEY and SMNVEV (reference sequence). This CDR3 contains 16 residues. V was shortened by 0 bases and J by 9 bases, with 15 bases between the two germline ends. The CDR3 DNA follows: TGTGCCAGCAGTTTATCGACGGGGGGCGCAGGTTCACCCCTCCACTTT. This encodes CASSLSTGGAGSPLHF.